These T cell receptor beta chains were read from a single sample in a study of T cells in Graves' hyperthyroidism and ophthalmopathy. TCRdb passed the multiplex PCR reads through MiXCR, listing each CDR3 protein once. This table has 400,000 to 500,000 distinct CDR3 sequences, around 15% appearing once. The specimen sequenced was blood. Receptors were obtained from a woman aged 18-35 years with Graves' hyperthyroidism. Each CDR3 is given with its conserved first and last residue.

v_call	j_call	cdr3_aa
TRBV10-3	TRBJ1-5	CAISDSGQFNQPQHF
TRBV20-1	TRBJ2-7	CSARDLRASGIAEEQYF
TRBV28	TRBJ2-7	CASRSGNDEQYF
TRBV20-1	TRBJ2-7	CSARVLASPYEQYF
TRBV2	TRBJ2-1	CASRAGTPGGEQFF
TRBV2	TRBJ2-3	CASQLETDTQYF
TRBV6-1	TRBJ2-7	CASSWAVAYEQYF
TRBV7-2	TRBJ2-5	CASSLAAIKKETQYF
TRBV10-3	TRBJ1-1	CAISGQVNTEAFF
TRBV4-3	TRBJ2-5	CASSQEQGRETQYF
TRBV28	TRBJ1-3	CASSYFRAPGNTIYF
TRBV7-6	TRBJ2-2	CASRLGLAYTGELFF
TRBV5-1	TRBJ1-1	CASSSGITAEAFF
TRBV19	TRBJ2-5	CASSGMSATQYF
TRBV7-2	TRBJ1-6	CASSLAGTGNSPLHF
TRBV5-4	TRBJ2-1	CASSPLAGGDNEQFF
TRBV2	TRBJ1-4	CASSPDQTEKLFF
TRBV20-1	TRBJ2-7	CSASSGRNRGEQYF
TRBV20-1	TRBJ2-1	CSASAVSSYNEQFF
TRBV20-1	TRBJ2-1	CSAHVTSGPYNEQFF
TRBV24-1	TRBJ2-1	CATSEWGNEQFF
TRBV11-2	TRBJ2-5	CASSLGTSGIETQYF
TRBV5-1	TRBJ1-2	CASSLVGAGSYGYTF
TRBV20-1	TRBJ2-7	CSARDPGAAYEQYF
TRBV20-1	TRBJ2-7	CSARETGSYEQYF
TRBV3-1	TRBJ1-1	CASSQGEGSTEAFF
TRBV27	TRBJ1-2	CASGDRPLANYGYTF
TRBV5-1	TRBJ1-2	CASSLVGRSYGYTF
TRBV30	TRBJ1-3	CAWSGDRGGNTIYF
TRBV7-3	TRBJ2-2	CASGLAPSGRALDGELFF
TRBV20-1	TRBJ2-3	CSARDLRADTQYF
TRBV20-1	TRBJ2-7	CSASGLAGELNEQYF
TRBV5-8	TRBJ2-7	CASSLAQGYEQYF
TRBV11-2	TRBJ2-3	CASSSGLAGKADTQYF
TRBV12-3/TRBV12-4	TRBJ1-5	CASSLGNRKTSNQPQHF
TRBV20-1	TRBJ2-1	CSALYENSNEQFF
TRBV4-1	TRBJ1-2	CASSQGFYGYTF
TRBV15	TRBJ2-1	CATSGQRQAVADNEQFF
TRBV30	TRBJ2-5	CAFSLGHGVYQETQYF
TRBV20-1	TRBJ2-3	CSAPGLAGGSTDTQYF
TRBV28	TRBJ2-7	CASFTGQSFSYEQYF
TRBV6-2/TRBV6-3	TRBJ2-2	CASSLAPSGGLGDTGELFF